Presented here are 28 T cell receptor beta chains from one specimen sequenced in a study of T cell responses to AZD1222 COVID-19 vaccine. The table came from immunoSEQ multiplex PCR; TCRdb's copy has only in-frame clones and leaves some out. The repertoire holds about 77,000 clones, with approximately 92% as singletons. This specimen consisted of peripheral blood, obtained 28 days after the second AZD1222 dose. The source is an adult who received the AZD1222 COVID-19 vaccine.

The J gene is TRBJ2-1, the V gene TRBV30; no definite D call. Germline values: CDR1 GTSNPN, CDR2 SVGIG (reference sequence). This CDR3 has 14 residues. V was clipped by 5 bases and J by 8 bases, with 19 bases between them. The chain's CDR3 is CAWVRFRVLDEQFF. CDR3 nucleotides: TGTGCCTGGGTAAGATTTCGGGTCCTCGATGAGCAGTTCTTC. Full variable domain (outside the CDR3, taken from reference TRBV30 and TRBJ2-1): SQTIHQWPATLVQPVGSPLSLECTVEGTSNPNLYWYRQAAGRGLQLLFYSVGIGQISSEVPQNLSASRPQDRQFILSSKKLLLSDSGFYLCAWVRFRVLDEQFFGPGTRLTVL.

V is TRBV28 and J is TRBJ1-2; no firm D call. The V end was cut by 2 bases, the J end by 8 bases, with 24 bases between. Germline CDR1 is MDHEN and CDR2 is SYDVKM. The CDR3 is 17 residues long. CDR3 amino acids: CASSLNSKASMVIGYTF. For the CDR3, the DNA is TGTGCCAGCAGTTTAAATTCTAAGGCCAGTATGGTTATAGGCTACACCTTC.

This chain links TRBV25-1 with TRBJ2-5, with unresolved D. The germline gives CDR1 MGHDK, CDR2 SYGVNS. The CDR3 has 11 amino acids. Deletions cut 6 bases from V and 7 bases from J, with 9 bases between. CDR3 loop: CASSQTGTQYF. Here the CDR3 DNA reads TGTGCCAGCAGCCAGACCGGGACCCAGTACTTC. The variable domain in full, completed from reference TRBV25-1 and TRBJ2-5, reads EADIYQTPRYLVIGTGKKITLECSQTMGHDKMYWYQQDPGMELHLIHYSYGVNSTEKGDLSSESTVSRIRTEHFPLTLESARPSHTSQYLCASSQTGTQYFGPGTRLLVL.

The chain uses TRBV6-5 and TRBJ1-3, with 7 bases aligning to TRBD1. This CDR3 has 15 residues. V lost 5 bases and J lost 0; bases outside the gene matches: 4. Germline V gives CDR1 MNHEY, CDR2 SVGAGI. The CDR3 DNA reads TGTGCCAGCAGTCCGACAGGGTACTCTGGAAACACCATATATTTT. Translated: CASSPTGYSGNTIYF.

The chain couples TRBV5-1 to TRBJ2-3; the D is unclear. Germline V CDR1 and CDR2: SGHRS, YFSETQ. V lost 6 bases and J 2 bases, leaving 13 bases between the germline ends. This CDR3 has 14 amino acids. The CDR3 sequence is CASKRSGNTDTQYF. Here the CDR3 DNA reads TGCGCCAGCAAGAGGAGTGGGAACACAGATACGCAGTATTTT.

The chain employs TRBV10-2 and TRBJ2-1; D tentatively reads TRBD1 or TRBD2 (5 bases each). The V end lost 4 bases, the J end lost 8 bases, and 15 bases lay between the germline ends. CDR1 WSHSY and CDR2 SAAADI come from the germline V gene. The CDR3 loop spans 14 amino acids. CDR3 coding DNA: TGCGCCAGCAGTGCAGGGACCCACAGCGATGAGCAGTTCTTC. Residues: CASSAGTHSDEQFF.

This rearrangement joins TRBV19 to TRBJ1-3; 8 positions match TRBD1. Germline lookup yields CDR1 LNHDA and CDR2 SQIVND (reference sequence). The CDR3 has 15 residues. V lost 2 bases, J lost 6 bases, and 6 bases stayed unmatched. CDR3 in amino acids: CASSIRTGMENTIYF. CDR3 DNA: TGTGCCAGTAGTATACGGACAGGGATGGAAAACACCATATATTTT.

J is TRBJ1-2 and V is TRBV15; D is perhaps TRBD1 (5 bases). CDR3 length: 14 amino acids. Germline V gene lookup returns CDR1 LNHNV and CDR2 YYDKDF (reference sequence). V shed 0 bases and J shed 7 bases, with 12 bases lying between them. The CDR3 nucleotides are TGTGCCACCAGCAGAGATCGGCAGGGCGGTGGCTACACCTTC. Amino acid sequence: CATSRDRQGGGYTF.

This chain joins TRBV4-1 and TRBJ1-2; unclear D gene. Germline CDR1 MGHRA, CDR2 YSYEKL. This CDR3 has 14 residues. The V gene lost 4 bases and the J gene lost 6 bases, with 15 bases spanning the gap. CDR3 nucleotide sequence: TGCGCCAGCAGCCCACGGCAGGTGGTTGATGGCTACACCTTC. It translates to CASSPRQVVDGYTF.

This clone was observed once. J is TRBJ2-7 and V is TRBV30; 7 nucleotides align to TRBD1. Germline-derived CDR1 and CDR2 are GTSNPN and SVGIG (reference sequence). After removal of 4 bases from V and 1 base from J, the junction contained 7 bases not matched to a gene. The CDR3 extends over 14 amino acids. The CDR3 bases are TGTGCCTGGACCGAACCGGGACAGTCCTACGAGCAGTACTTC. It codes for CAWTEPGQSYEQYF.

The chain uses TRBV9 and TRBJ1-5; maybe TRBD1 (6 bases). Germline V CDR1 and CDR2: SGDLS, YYNGEE. The CDR3 has 13 amino acids. V was clipped by 3 bases and J by 2 bases, with 6 bases between them. CDR3 in amino acids: CASSGTGNQPQHF. Written as DNA, the CDR3 is TGTGCCAGCAGCGGGACAGGCAATCAGCCCCAGCATTTT.

This chain links TRBV23-1 with TRBJ1-6; 8 bases fit TRBD1. TRBV23-1 is given ORF status, its function remaining uncertain. With 7 bases clipped from V and 7 bases from J, the junction kept 9 bases outside the gene matches. CDR3 length: 15 residues. Here the CDR3 reads CASNAQDRENSPLHF. CDR3 coding DNA: TGCGCCAGCAACGCCCAGGACAGGGAAAATTCACCCCTCCACTTT.

The chain uses TRBV15 and TRBJ1-2; 7 bases are shared with TRBD1. Germline loops: CDR1 LNHNV, CDR2 YYDKDF (reference sequence). V dropped 1 base and J dropped 2; count of bases not matched to a gene: 7. The CDR3 is 16 residues long. In nucleotides, the CDR3 is TGTGCCACCAGCAGAGGTGGGACGGGACAGAACTATGGCTACACCTTC. Its translation is CATSRGGTGQNYGYTF.

The J gene is TRBJ2-7, the V gene TRBV7-2; tentative D call: TRBD1 (5 bases). Trimming stripped 1 base from V and 5 bases from J, with 12 bases between. The germline V gene has CDR1 SGHTA and CDR2 FQGNSA. This CDR3 spans 14 amino acids. CDR3 residues: CASSLEKGSDEQYF. The CDR3 bases are TGTGCCAGCAGCTTAGAGAAGGGGTCAGACGAGCAGTACTTC. Using reference TRBV7-2 and TRBJ2-7 for the parts outside the CDR3, the full variable domain is GAGVSQSPSNKVTEKGKDVELRCDPISGHTALYWYRQSLGQGLEFLIYFQGNSAPDKSGLPSDRFSAERTGGSVSTLTIQRTQQEDSAVYLCASSLEKGSDEQYFGPGTRLTVT.

The CDR3 region is CASSYGTSQETQYF. The CDR3 DNA sequence: TGTGCCAGCAGTTACGGGACTAGCCAAGAGACCCAGTACTTC. The chain uses TRBV6-5 and TRBJ2-5, with TRBD2 matching over 8 bases. CDR1 is MNHEY, CDR2 SVGAGI, per germline. The CDR3 covers 14 residues. J lost 1 base, V lost 2 bases, and 0 bases had no gene match.

The gene calls are TRBV6-6 and TRBJ1-5; weak D call: TRBD1 (5 bases). V was shortened by 4 bases and J by 5 bases, with 12 bases between the two germline ends. CDR3 length: 14 residues. The germline CDR1 and CDR2 sequences are MNHNY and SVGAGI (reference sequence). The CDR3 here is CASSWGGGDQPQHF. CDR3 in DNA: TGTGCCAGCAGTTGGGGGGGTGGGGATCAGCCCCAGCATTTT.

The chain combines TRBV5-1 with TRBJ2-1; possibly TRBD1 or TRBD2 for D (5 bases each). The CDR3 is 18 amino acids. V gave up 0 bases and J gave up 9 bases, with 25 bases separating them. Germline V gene sequence: CDR1 SGHRS, CDR2 YFSETQ. CDR3 bases: TGCGCCAGCAGCTTGGGGTTACAATTGGGGACCCACCGGAGTGAGCAGTTCTTC. This translates into CASSLGLQLGTHRSEQFF.

This clone came up a few times. The chain joins TRBV12-2 to TRBJ2-7; the table's D call, TRBD1, has no DNA check behind it. TRBV12-2 is a known pseudogene. CDR3 size: 18 residues. Written as DNA, the CDR3 is TGTGCAAGTCGCTTTGGGGGACATTCCATCCCCGGTGGCTACGAGCAGTACTTC. It yields the protein CASRFGGHSIPGGYEQYF.

The table lists this clone with a count of one. The chain recombines TRBV2 with TRBJ1-2; D not certain. Germline lookup yields CDR1 SNHLY and CDR2 FYNNEI. This CDR3 spans 12 amino acids. V was pared by 7 bases and J by 1 base, with 7 bases between. The DNA of the CDR3 is TGTGCCAGCAAAGAGTTTAACTATGGCTACACCTTC. It codes for CASKEFNYGYTF.

This chain joins TRBV30 and TRBJ2-2; 8 nucleotides match TRBD2. The CDR3 sequence is 14 residues long. The V gene's germline CDR1 is GTSNPN and CDR2 SVGIG (reference sequence). Germline trimming cut 0 bases from V and 4 bases from J; bases unmatched to any gene: 1. CDR3 bases: TGTGCCTGGAGTGTGGCGGGGGGCACCGGGGAGCTGTTTTTT. It codes for CAWSVAGGTGELFF.

This clone was observed once. The chain employs TRBV24-1 and TRBJ2-5; D is undetermined. CDR3 size: 14 residues. Trimming cost V 4 bases and J 2 bases, with 10 bases left between them. The V gene's germline CDR1 is KGHDR and CDR2 SFDVKD. CDR3 protein: CATSDPTIQETQYF. CDR3 nucleotides: TGTGCCACCAGTGACCCCACTATACAAGAGACCCAGTACTTC.

This chain connects TRBV9 to TRBJ2-7; TRBD2 aligns across 8 bases. The length of the CDR3 is 15 residues. Germline trimming cut 0 bases from V and 2 bases from J; bases unmatched to any gene: 4. Germline values: CDR1 SGDLS, CDR2 YYNGEE. The DNA for the CDR3 is TGTGCCAGCAGCGTAGCCACTAGCGGACCCTACGAGCAGTACTTC. Translated: CASSVATSGPYEQYF.

The V and J genes are TRBV19 and TRBJ1-1; 9 nucleotides line up with TRBD1. Germline trimming cut 3 bases from V and 7 bases from J; bases unmatched to any gene: 6. Germline V gene sequence: CDR1 LNHDA, CDR2 SQIVND (reference sequence). This CDR3 comprises 14 residues. CDR3 amino acids: CASSMRDREREAFF. The CDR3 DNA reads as TGTGCCAGTAGTATGAGGGACAGGGAACGTGAAGCTTTCTTT.

The V gene is TRBV28, the J gene TRBJ1-2; tentative D call: TRBD1 (5 bases). CDR1 and CDR2 (germline): MDHEN, SYDVKM. The CDR3 totals 16 residues. V lost 3 bases, J lost 8 bases, and 22 bases lay in between. CDR3 DNA sequence: TGTGCCAGCAGTTTTATTACATTGGGGGGACGGGGAGGCTACACCTTC. Its protein product is CASSFITLGGRGGYTF.

J is TRBJ2-7 and V is TRBV11-2, with 8 bases aligning to TRBD1. With 4 bases clipped from V and 5 bases from J, the junction kept 10 bases outside the gene matches. The germline CDR1 and CDR2 sequences are SGHAT and FQNNGV. The CDR3 totals 15 residues. The DNA of the CDR3 is TGTGCCAGCAGCTCGGACAGGGTGCAACGAGACGAGCAGTACTTC. Translation: CASSSDRVQRDEQYF.

The chain combines TRBV11-2 with TRBJ2-5; 7 nucleotides match TRBD2. V lost 0 bases, J lost 5 bases, and 6 bases stayed unmatched. The CDR3 sequence is 15 residues long. In germline, CDR1 is SGHAT, CDR2 FQNNGV. The CDR3 loop reads CASSLDGEGRETQYF. In DNA, the CDR3 is TGTGCCAGCAGCTTAGACGGGGAGGGGAGGGAGACCCAGTACTTC.

The table lists this clone with a count of one. The gene calls are TRBV7-3 and TRBJ2-3; 7 nucleotides agree with TRBD2. CDR3 size: 14 residues. V shed 5 bases and J 6 bases; nucleotides not matched to a gene: 8. From germline, CDR1 is SGHTA and CDR2 FQGTGA. The chain's CDR3 is CASSQGREVDTQYF. The CDR3 DNA reads as TGTGCCAGCAGCCAGGGCCGGGAGGTCGATACGCAGTATTTT.

CDR3 DNA: TGTGCCTGGGAACCGGGACAGAGAAGGTACGAGCAGTACTTC. It specifies CAWEPGQRRYEQYF. V is TRBV30 and J is TRBJ2-7; 7 nucleotides match TRBD1. The J segment lost 4 bases and the V segment lost 5 bases, leaving 11 bases of the junction unmatched. CDR3 length: 14 residues. Germline V gene data show CDR1 as GTSNPN and CDR2 as SVGIG (reference sequence). The full variable domain, in which reference TRBV30 and TRBJ2-7 provide the parts outside the CDR3, is SQTIHQWPATLVQPVGSPLSLECTVEGTSNPNLYWYRQAAGRGLQLLFYSVGIGQISSEVPQNLSASRPQDRQFILSSKKLLLSDSGFYLCAWEPGQRRYEQYFGPGTRLTVT.